The source of this T cell receptor beta chain is a study of beta chain features in type 1 diabetes. Overall study context: Examination of sorted cells across all samples involved roughly 100 million cells.

On this clone: Antigen: not known.

Study results and caveats: Cells expressing TCR highly could be over-represented by cDNA sequencing. All four CD4+ subsets from Type 1 diabetes patients carried moderately but significantly shorter TCRB CDR3s. PCR might show a preference for shorter templates, equally across patients and controls.

CD45RO/CCR7/CD25/CD127/CD95/CD27 sorting isolated CD4+ naive, central memory, regulatory and stem cell-like memory cells. Per the germline V gene, CDR1 is MNHEY and CDR2 is SVGAGI. This CDR3 comprises 15 residues. V gave up 6 bases and J gave up 5 bases; unmatched junction bases: 5. Since all of the isolated RNA was reverse transcribed, expressed TCRB transcripts were what got sequenced. Assay used: immunoSEQ multiplex PCR; TCRdb lists only in-frame clones, some missing. The data hold about 53,000 clones, with 60% to 70% observed a single time. V and J are TRBV6-5 and TRBJ2-2; TRBD2 aligns across 11 bases. This TCR was recovered from a woman aged 30 to 39 with type 1 diabetes. The specimen sequenced was stem cell memory CD4+ T cells from blood. CDR3 in DNA: TGTGCCAGCAGGCCGACTAGCGGGACGACCGGGGAGCTGTTTTTT. Translation: CASRPTSGTTGELFF.